The next 23 T cell receptor beta chains were all read from a single sample in a study of blood T cells in healthy people across ages. Primers used in a second PCR of roughly 6 to 12 cycles were a sample-barcoded 5' primer and a J-beta primer mix. TCRdb used MiXCR to reprocess the 5' RACE reads, holding one entry per CDR3 protein. In the table there are more than 650,000 distinct CDR3 sequences, 20% to 30% of which are singletons. The same data also went into a second study, on T cells of mothers and their children.

The sample consisted of blood. Receptors originate from a boy younger than 18 in good health.

The V gene is TRBV19, the J gene TRBJ2-1, with D maybe TRBD2 (6 bases). Per germline, CDR1 LNHDA and CDR2 SQIVND (reference sequence). CDR3 size: 12 residues. V gave up 6 bases and J gave up 11 bases, with 14 bases separating them. CDR3 sequence reads: CASSIAGSQQFF. For the CDR3, the DNA is TGTGCCAGTAGCATCGCGGGATCGCAGCAGTTCTTC.

V usage is TRBV3-1 and J usage is TRBJ2-6; D unresolved. The germline CDR1 and CDR2 sequences are LGHDT and YNNKEL (reference sequence). CDR3 size: 16 residues. The ends were cut back, 2 bases at V and 0 bases at J, with 8 bases in the middle. CDR3 nucleotides: TGTGCCAGCAGCCAAATCCCCAGCTCTGGGGCCAACGTCCTGACTTTC. Its translation is CASSQIPSSGANVLTF.

The chain couples TRBV2 to TRBJ1-5; D unresolved. This CDR3 region has 16 residues. V was shortened by 2 bases and J by 0 bases, with 11 bases between the two germline ends. From germline, CDR1 is SNHLY and CDR2 FYNNEI. The chain's CDR3 is CASSEYTYYSNQPQHF. In nucleotides, the CDR3 is TGTGCCAGCAGTGAATACACATACTATAGCAATCAGCCCCAGCATTTT.

The table lists this clonotype with a few counts. The chain employs TRBV25-1 and TRBJ2-4; no clear D. Per germline, CDR1 MGHDK and CDR2 SYGVNS. This CDR3 has 12 residues. V shed 5 bases and J shed 5 bases, with 7 bases lying between them. The CDR3 loop reads CASSSQQNIQYF. The CDR3 nucleotides are TGTGCCAGCAGTTCACAGCAAAACATTCAGTACTTC.

This clonotype was picked up a small number of times. V usage is TRBV7-9 and J usage is TRBJ2-1, with 11 bases that match TRBD1. The CDR3 is made up of 15 amino acids. V lost 5 bases and J lost 7; bases outside the gene matches: 7. Germline CDR1 and CDR2: SEHNR and FQNEAQ (reference sequence). The CDR3 loop is CASSPGQGAPNEQFF. The CDR3 DNA sequence: TGTGCCAGCAGCCCCGGACAGGGGGCGCCTAATGAGCAGTTCTTC.

V gene TRBV7-9 combines with J gene TRBJ2-7, with no clear D. With 1 base removed from V and 6 bases from J, the gap between germline ends came to 10 bases. The CDR3 is 13 amino acids. From germline, CDR1 is SEHNR and CDR2 FQNEAQ (reference sequence). This CDR3 is CASSLGSATEQYF. The CDR3 region has the DNA TGTGCCAGCAGCTTAGGGTCAGCGACCGAGCAGTACTTC.

This clonotype has just a few counts. The chain carries TRBV14 and TRBJ1-5; D gene ambiguous. CDR3 length: 16 residues. The germline V and J ends were trimmed by 4 bases and 7 bases, with 20 bases remaining between them. Looked up from germline, CDR1 is SGHDN and CDR2 is FVKESK. CDR3 sequence: CASSPLEGSVGQPQHF. CDR3 DNA: TGTGCCAGCAGCCCTCTAGAAGGGTCGGTAGGACAGCCCCAGCATTTT.

V gene TRBV3-1 combines with J gene TRBJ2-5; D possibly corresponds to TRBD1 (5 bases). The closer fit of TRBJ2-7 to the DNA end suggests the J call may be wrong. The CDR3 spans 13 residues. Germline V gives CDR1 LGHDT, CDR2 YNNKEL (reference sequence). CDR3 loop: CASSQLYRYEQYF. As DNA, the CDR3 is TGTGCCAGCAGCCAGCTATACAGGTACGAGCAGTACTTC.

A few counts support this clonotype. The rearrangement uses TRBV18 and TRBJ1-3; 8 bases fit TRBD1. This CDR3 contains 15 residues. J lost 2 bases, V lost 0 bases, and 0 bases had no gene match. The germline gives CDR1 KGHSH, CDR2 LQKENI. Written as DNA, the CDR3 is TGTGCCAGCTCACCACCGGACAGGGCTGGAAACACCATATATTTT. This sequence encodes CASSPPDRAGNTIYF.

This clonotype was seen repeatedly, ten times or more. The rearrangement joins TRBV12-3 or TRBV12-4 to TRBJ2-5, with unresolved D. The J call may be wrong; the DNA end is better matched by TRBJ2-1. The CDR3 sequence is 11 residues long. This CDR3 reads CASSLIREQFF. CDR3 nucleotide sequence: TGTGCCAGCAGTTTAATTCGTGAGCAGTTCTTC.

The genes are TRBV27 and TRBJ2-7; D unclear. This CDR3 is built from 13 residues. Germline lookup yields CDR1 MNHEY and CDR2 SMNVEV (reference sequence). The V gene lost 2 bases and the J gene lost 2 bases, with 7 bases spanning the gap. The DNA for the CDR3 is TGTGCCAGCAGTTTAAAAGAAACCTACGAGCAGTACTTC. Residues: CASSLKETYEQYF.

V is TRBV5-1 and J is TRBJ2-3, with D maybe TRBD2 (5 bases). Germline lookup yields CDR1 SGHRS and CDR2 YFSETQ. The CDR3 is 14 residues long. Trimming took off 1 base at V and 5 bases at J, with 11 bases between the two ends. Written as DNA, the CDR3 is TGCGCCAGCAGCTTGCCCGGTCGGGGAGATACGCAGTATTTT. It yields the protein CASSLPGRGDTQYF. Supplemented by reference TRBV5-1 and TRBJ2-3, the full variable domain reads KAGVTQTPRYLIKTRGQQVTLSCSPISGHRSVSWYQQTPGQGLQFLFEYFSETQRNKGNFPGRFSGRQFSNSRSEMNVSTLELGDSALYLCASSLPGRGDTQYFGPGTRLTVL.

This clonotype was picked up a small number of times. The CDR3, as DNA: TGCGCCAGCAGCTTGTCCGGCGACAGGGGGCTAGGAGAAAAACTGTTTTTT. It is translated as CASSLSGDRGLGEKLFF. The chain links TRBV5-1 to TRBJ1-4, with 10 bases identical to TRBD1. Germline V gene data show CDR1 as SGHRS and CDR2 as YFSETQ. V gave up 1 base and J gave up 8 bases; unmatched junction bases: 11. This CDR3 has 17 residues.

The chain links TRBV20-1 to TRBJ2-1; D may be TRBD1 (6 bases). TRBJ2-7 explains the end of the DNA better; the J call may be wrong. There are 13 residues in the CDR3. Germline V lookup: CDR1 DFQATT, CDR2 SNEGSKA (reference sequence). The CDR3: CSARDTGFYEQYF. The DNA for the CDR3 is TGCAGTGCTAGAGATACAGGGTTCTACGAGCAGTACTTC.

The chain employs TRBV28 and TRBJ1-6; D may be TRBD1 (6 bases). The germline V gene has CDR1 MDHEN and CDR2 SYDVKM. V was clipped by 7 bases and J by 10 bases, with 20 bases between them. This CDR3 is built from 15 residues. CDR3 sequence reads: CASTQGRVKRSPLHF. For the CDR3, the DNA is TGTGCCAGCACACAGGGCAGGGTGAAAAGGTCACCCCTCCACTTT.

The chain recombines TRBV6-1 with TRBJ1-5, with D possibly matching TRBD1 (5 bases). V dropped 10 bases and J dropped 4 bases, with 14 bases sitting between them. CDR1 is MNHNS, CDR2 SASEGT, per germline. This CDR3 has 13 amino acids. The CDR3 is CATSRGNNQPQHF. In nucleotides, the CDR3 is TGTGCCACATCGCGGGGGAATAATCAGCCCCAGCATTTT.

The chain uses TRBV20-1 and TRBJ2-5; no reliable D call. This CDR3 region has 11 residues. Trimming took 5 bases from V and 4 from J, leaving 8 bases between them. CDR1 DFQATT and CDR2 SNEGSKA come from the germline V gene (reference sequence). CDR3 DNA sequence: TGCAGTGCTCCCAAGGGAGAGACCCAGTACTTC. Residues: CSAPKGETQYF.

This clonotype has just one count. This chain connects TRBV5-1 to TRBJ2-3, with D perhaps given as TRBD1 or TRBD2 (5 bases each). Trimming shortened V by 0 bases and J by 5 bases, and 16 bases separated the two germline ends. Germline V gene data show CDR1 as SGHRS and CDR2 as YFSETQ. The CDR3 totals 16 residues. CDR3 loop: CASSLGKGPSGDTQYF. In DNA, the CDR3 is TGCGCCAGCAGCTTGGGCAAGGGACCCTCTGGAGATACGCAGTATTTT.

This clonotype has a handful of counts. The chain couples TRBV6-5 to TRBJ1-2; D remains unclear. V lost 3 bases and J lost 8, with 19 bases in between. The CDR3 has 15 residues. Germline CDR1 reads MNHEY; CDR2 reads SVGAGI. The CDR3 DNA reads TGTGCCAGCAGTTATGCCTTCGGGCAGGTCTACGGCTACACCTTC. It yields the protein CASSYAFGQVYGYTF.

This clonotype was counted only a few times. The genes are TRBV10-2 and TRBJ2-3; 9 nucleotides align to TRBD2. This CDR3 has 17 residues. The V and J ends lost 7 bases and 5 bases, in that order; junction bases with no gene match: 16. CDR1 is WSHSY, CDR2 SAAADI, per germline. Here the CDR3 DNA reads TGCGCCAGCACCCTGAGCAGATTAGCGGGGGTTATAGATACGCAGTATTTT. Its translation is CASTLSRLAGVIDTQYF.

The chain employs TRBV6-1 and TRBJ1-2; the D is unclear. V lost 8 bases and J 5 bases, leaving 18 bases between the germline ends. The length of the CDR3 is 14 residues. CDR1 is MNHNS, CDR2 SASEGT, per germline. CDR3 nucleotide sequence: TGTGCCAGCCACGAGGGCCTTCCCTTTTATGGCTACACCTTC. Residues: CASHEGLPFYGYTF.

This clonotype turned up a few times. The gene calls are TRBV12-3 or TRBV12-4 and TRBJ2-5; D is ambiguous. TRBJ2-7 matches the DNA end more closely, so the J call is doubtful. The CDR3 has 12 amino acids. The CDR3 nucleotides are TGTGCCAGCAGTTTCGACACGGCCGAGCAGTACTTC. This sequence encodes CASSFDTAEQYF.

Many counts were recorded for this clonotype. The junction shows a germline mismatch at one end, possibly a read error. This sequence joins TRBV5-1 and TRBJ2-5, with no clear D. CDR1 and CDR2 from the germline V gene are SGHRS and YFSETQ. This CDR3 has 13 amino acids. CDR3 DNA sequence: TGTGCCAGCAGCTTAGAAGTTCGGGAGACCCAGTACTTC. It encodes CASSLEVRETQYF. Using reference TRBV5-1 and TRBJ2-5 for the parts outside the CDR3, the full variable domain is KAGVTQTPRYLIKTRGQQVTLSCSPISGHRSVSWYQQTPGQGLQFLFEYFSETQRNKGNFPGRFSGRQFSNSRSEMNVSTLELGDSALYLCASSLEVRETQYFGPGTRLLVL.